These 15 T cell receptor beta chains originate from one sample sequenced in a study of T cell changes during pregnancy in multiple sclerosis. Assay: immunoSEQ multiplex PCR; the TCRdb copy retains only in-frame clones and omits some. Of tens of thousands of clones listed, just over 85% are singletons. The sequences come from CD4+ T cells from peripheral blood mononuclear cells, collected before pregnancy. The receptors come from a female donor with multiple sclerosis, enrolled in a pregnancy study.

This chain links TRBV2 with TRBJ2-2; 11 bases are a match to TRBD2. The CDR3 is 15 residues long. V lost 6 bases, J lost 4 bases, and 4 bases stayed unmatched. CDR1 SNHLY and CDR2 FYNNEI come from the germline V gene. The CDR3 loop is CASRRLAGTTGELFF. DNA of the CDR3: TGTGCCAGCAGAAGACTAGCGGGAACCACCGGGGAGCTGTTTTTT.

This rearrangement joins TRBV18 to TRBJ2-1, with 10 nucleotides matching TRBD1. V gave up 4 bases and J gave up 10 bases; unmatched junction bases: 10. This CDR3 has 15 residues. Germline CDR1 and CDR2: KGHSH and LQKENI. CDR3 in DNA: TGTGCCAGCTCACACTCTCGGGACAGGGGCAACGAGCAGTTCTTC. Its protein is CASSHSRDRGNEQFF.

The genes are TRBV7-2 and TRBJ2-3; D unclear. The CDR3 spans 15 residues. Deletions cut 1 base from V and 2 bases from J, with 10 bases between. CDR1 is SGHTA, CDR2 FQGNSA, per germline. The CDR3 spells CASSLVGAVTDTQYF. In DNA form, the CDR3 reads TGTGCCAGCAGCTTAGTAGGAGCCGTCACAGATACGCAGTATTTT.

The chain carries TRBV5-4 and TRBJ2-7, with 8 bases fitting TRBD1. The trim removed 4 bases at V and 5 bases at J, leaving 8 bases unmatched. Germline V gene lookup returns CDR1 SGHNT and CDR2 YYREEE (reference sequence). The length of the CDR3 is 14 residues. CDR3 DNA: TGTGCCAGCAGCCCTCCGGGACAGGACAACGAGCAGTACTTC. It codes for CASSPPGQDNEQYF.

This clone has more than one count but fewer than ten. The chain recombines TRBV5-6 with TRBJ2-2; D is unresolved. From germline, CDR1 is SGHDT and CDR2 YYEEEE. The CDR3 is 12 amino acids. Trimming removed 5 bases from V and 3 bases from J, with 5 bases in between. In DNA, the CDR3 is TGTGCCAGCAGAATAGACACCGGGGAGCTGTTTTTT. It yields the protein CASRIDTGELFF.

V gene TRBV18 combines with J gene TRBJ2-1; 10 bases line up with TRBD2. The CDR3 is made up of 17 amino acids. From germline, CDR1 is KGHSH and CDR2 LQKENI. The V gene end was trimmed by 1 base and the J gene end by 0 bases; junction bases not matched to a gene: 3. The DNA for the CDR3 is TGTGCCAGCTCACCACACGCTAGCGGGAGCTCCTACAATGAGCAGTTCTTC. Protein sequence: CASSPHASGSSYNEQFF.

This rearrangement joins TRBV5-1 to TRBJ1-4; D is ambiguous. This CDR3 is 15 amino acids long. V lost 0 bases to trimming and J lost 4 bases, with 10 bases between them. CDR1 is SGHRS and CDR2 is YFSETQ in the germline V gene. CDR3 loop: CASSLVAAHNEKLFF. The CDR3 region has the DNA TGCGCCAGCAGCTTGGTGGCAGCGCATAATGAAAAACTGTTTTTT.

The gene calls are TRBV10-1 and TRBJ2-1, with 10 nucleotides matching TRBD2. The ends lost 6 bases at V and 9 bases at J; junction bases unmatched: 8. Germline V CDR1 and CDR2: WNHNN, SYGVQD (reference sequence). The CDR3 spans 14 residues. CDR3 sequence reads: CASSGPGTSAEQFF. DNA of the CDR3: TGCGCCAGCAGCGGTCCCGGGACTAGCGCTGAGCAGTTCTTC.

The CDR3 DNA is TGTGCCAGCAGCCTGCAGGGGGCGAAAACTGAAGCTTTCTTT. As protein: CASSLQGAKTEAFF. J is TRBJ1-1 and V is TRBV28, with 8 bases matching TRBD1. Trimming took 6 bases from V and 5 from J; bases not matched to a gene: 8. Per the germline V gene, CDR1 is MDHEN and CDR2 is SYDVKM. This CDR3 has 14 residues.

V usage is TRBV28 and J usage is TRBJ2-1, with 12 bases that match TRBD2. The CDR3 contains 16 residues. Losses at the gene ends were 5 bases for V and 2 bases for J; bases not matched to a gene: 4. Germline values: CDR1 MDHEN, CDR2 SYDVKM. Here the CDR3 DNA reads TGTGCCAGCAGTGCCCTAGCGGGAGGGACCTACAATGAGCAGTTCTTC. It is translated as CASSALAGGTYNEQFF.

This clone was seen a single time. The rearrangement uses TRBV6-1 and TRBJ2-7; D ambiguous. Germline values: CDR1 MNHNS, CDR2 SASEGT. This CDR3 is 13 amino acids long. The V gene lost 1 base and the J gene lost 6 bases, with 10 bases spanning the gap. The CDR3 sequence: CASSEELLSEQYF. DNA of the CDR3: TGTGCCAGCAGTGAAGAACTATTGAGCGAGCAGTACTTC.

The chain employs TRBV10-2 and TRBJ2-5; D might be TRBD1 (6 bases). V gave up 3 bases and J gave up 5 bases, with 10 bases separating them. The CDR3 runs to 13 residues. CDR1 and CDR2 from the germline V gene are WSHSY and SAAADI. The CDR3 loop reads CASSDYRDETQYF. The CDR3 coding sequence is TGCGCCAGCAGTGATTACAGGGACGAGACCCAGTACTTC.

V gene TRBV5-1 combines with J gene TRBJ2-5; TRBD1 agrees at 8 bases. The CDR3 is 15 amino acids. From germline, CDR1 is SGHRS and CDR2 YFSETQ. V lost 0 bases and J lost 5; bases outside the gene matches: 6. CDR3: CASSLAAGGLETQYF. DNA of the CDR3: TGCGCCAGCAGCTTGGCGGCAGGGGGCCTGGAGACCCAGTACTTC.

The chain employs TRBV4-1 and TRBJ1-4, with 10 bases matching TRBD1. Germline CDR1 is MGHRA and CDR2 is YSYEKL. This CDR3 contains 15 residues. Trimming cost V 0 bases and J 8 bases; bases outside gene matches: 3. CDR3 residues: CASSQEDRGREKLFF. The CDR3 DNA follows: TGCGCCAGCAGCCAAGAAGACAGGGGGCGAGAAAAACTGTTTTTT.

CDR3 coding DNA: TGCGCCAGCAGCATAACCGGAGTTTCTGGAAACACCATATATTTT. Its translation is CASSITGVSGNTIYF. V and J are TRBV5-1 and TRBJ1-3; D is undetermined. Germline V lookup: CDR1 SGHRS, CDR2 YFSETQ. V was pared by 4 bases and J by 1 base, with 12 bases between. The CDR3 consists of 15 residues.